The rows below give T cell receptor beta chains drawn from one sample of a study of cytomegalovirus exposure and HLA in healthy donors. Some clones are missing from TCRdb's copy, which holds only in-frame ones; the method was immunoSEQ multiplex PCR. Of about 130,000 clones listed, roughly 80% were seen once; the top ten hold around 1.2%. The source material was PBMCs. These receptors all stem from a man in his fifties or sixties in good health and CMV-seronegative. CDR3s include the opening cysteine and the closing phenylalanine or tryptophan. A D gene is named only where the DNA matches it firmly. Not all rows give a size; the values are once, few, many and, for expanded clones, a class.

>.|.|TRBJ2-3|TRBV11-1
TGTGCCAGCAGCTTTCGCGGTCAAACCACAGATACGCAGTATTTT
CASSFRGQTTDTQYF
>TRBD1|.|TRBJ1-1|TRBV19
TGTGCCAGTAGTTTGACAGGGTGGGGGACTGAAGCTTTCTTT
CASSLTGWGTEAFF
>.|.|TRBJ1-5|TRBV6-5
TGTGCCAGCAGTTTACAGGGAAATCAGCCCCAGCATTTT
CASSLQGNQPQHF
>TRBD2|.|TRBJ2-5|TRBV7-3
TGTGCCAGCAGCATGACTAGCGGGAGTCGAGAGACCCAGTACTTC
CASSMTSGSRETQYF
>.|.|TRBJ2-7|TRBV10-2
TGCGCCAGCAGGAGAGACAGGTCCTACGAGCAGTACTTC
CASRRDRSYEQYF
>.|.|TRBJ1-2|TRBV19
TGTGCCAGTAGTTTGGAGACAGCAGGAGGCTACACCTTC
CASSLETAGGYTF
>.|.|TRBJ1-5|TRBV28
TGTGCCAGCAGGTATGGGGCAGGGGTGACAAATCAGCCCCAGCATTTT
CASRYGAGVTNQPQHF
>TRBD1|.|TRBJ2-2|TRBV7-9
TGTGCCAGCAGCTTAACCGGGACAGGTCTTGCCGGGGAGCTGTTTTTT
CASSLTGTGLAGELFF
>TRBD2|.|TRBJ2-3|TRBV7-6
TGTGCCAGCAGCCCCCTGGTTAGCGGGAGGTCAGATACGCAGTATTTT
CASSPLVSGRSDTQYF
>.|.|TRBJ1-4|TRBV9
TGTGCCAGCAGCGAAGGCAGGGCCTCTAATGAAAAACTGTTTTTT
CASSEGRASNEKLFF
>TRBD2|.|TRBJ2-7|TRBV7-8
TGTGCCAGCAGCGCGAACCAGGGACTAGCGGGAGAGCAGTACTTC
CASSANQGLAGEQYF
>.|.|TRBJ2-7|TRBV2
TGTGCCAGCAGTGTTCACTACGGCGGTACCTACGAGCAGTACTTC
CASSVHYGGTYEQYF
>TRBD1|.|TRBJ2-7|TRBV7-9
TGTGCCAGCAGCTTAGCGTCGGGACAGAGCGAGCAGTACTTC
CASSLASGQSEQYF
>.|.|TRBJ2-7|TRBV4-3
TGCGCCAGCAGCCAAGAGTATAATCTCGCGGGCGAGGCCTACGAGCAGTACTTC
CASSQEYNLAGEAYEQYF
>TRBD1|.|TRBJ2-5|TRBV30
TGTGCCACGGGACAGCGGGAGACCCAGTACTTC
CATGQRETQYF
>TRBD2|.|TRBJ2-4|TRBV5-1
TGCGCCAGCAGAGGGGGGCTAGCGGGAGACATTCAGTACTTC
CASRGGLAGDIQYF
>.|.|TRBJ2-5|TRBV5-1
TGCGCCAGCAGCTTGGAAGGTAGCACGGAGACCCAGTACTTC
CASSLEGSTETQYF
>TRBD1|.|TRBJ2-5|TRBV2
TGTGCCATCTCCCGACAGGGAGAGACCCAGTACTTC
CAISRQGETQYF
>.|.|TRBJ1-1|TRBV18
TGTGCCAGCTCACCTAGCGTGGAGAACACTGAAGCTTTCTTT
CASSPSVENTEAFF
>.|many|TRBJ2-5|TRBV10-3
TGTGCCATCAGTGAGCATGAGTGGGAGACCCAGTACTTC
CAISEHEWETQYF
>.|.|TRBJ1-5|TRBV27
TGTGCCAGCGGCAGGGCTCCTCAGCCCCAGCATTTT
CASGRAPQPQHF
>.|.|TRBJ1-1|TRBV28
TGTGCCAGCAGTTTCGGTGGCACAGGCAGTGAAGCTTTCTTT
CASSFGGTGSEAFF
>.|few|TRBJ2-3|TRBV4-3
TGCGCCAGCAGCCAAGATCGGACAGTGATGATCACAGATACGCAGTATTTT
CASSQDRTVMITDTQYF
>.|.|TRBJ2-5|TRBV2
TGTGCCAGCAGACCTCCGGCAGGGGGGATCGAGACCCAGTACTTC
CASRPPAGGIETQYF
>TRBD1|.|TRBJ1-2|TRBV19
TGTGCTAATTTCGGGACAGATGGCTACACCTTC
CANFGTDGYTF
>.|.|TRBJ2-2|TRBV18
TGTGCCAGCTCACCCCAAGGACAGAGCACCGGGGAGCTGTTTTTT
CASSPQGQSTGELFF
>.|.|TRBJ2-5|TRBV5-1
TGCGCCAGCAGCTTGGGGGCAGGGAACCACGAGACCCAGTACTTC
CASSLGAGNHETQYF